The rows below give T cell receptor beta chains drawn from one sample of a study of cytomegalovirus exposure and HLA in healthy donors. TCRdb's copy holds only in-frame clones and misses some; the assay was immunoSEQ multiplex PCR. This table holds under 150,000 clones, 81% found once. Specimen: PBMCs. These receptors were collected from a woman aged 40 to 50 in good health and CMV-seropositive. The CDR3 runs from the conserved cysteine through the conserved F or W. D genes are given only for firm matches. Clone size is stated in some rows and not others, as once, few, many or a class when expanded.

d_gene,len,v_gene,abundance,j_gene,CDR3nt,CDR3aa
NA,13,TRBV6-1,few,TRBJ1-2,TGTGCCAGCAGTGAGAGGGTAAACTATGGCTACACCTTC,CASSERVNYGYTF
NA,13,TRBV6-6,NA,TRBJ1-1,TGTGCCAGCAGTTTAGAGTCGAACACTGAAGCTTTCTTT,CASSLESNTEAFF
NA,13,TRBV7-9,few,TRBJ1-1,TGTGCCAGCAGCTTCCCAGGGGAGCCTGAAGCTTTCTTT,CASSFPGEPEAFF
TRBD1,14,TRBV7-8,NA,TRBJ1-1,TGTGCCAGCAGCCTGGGACAGGGTAGCCCTGGTGCTTTCTTT,CASSLGQGSPGAFF
NA,12,TRBV6-1,NA,TRBJ2-1,TGTGCCAGCAGTCCCAATCACAATGAGCAGTTCTTC,CASSPNHNEQFF
TRBD1,15,TRBV4-1,once,TRBJ1-1,TGCGCCAGCAGCCCGGGACAGGGTGCGAACACTGAAGCTTTCTTT,CASSPGQGANTEAFF
TRBD1,14,TRBV7-9,once,TRBJ2-5,TGTGCCAGCAGCCAGCAGGGGGCAGGGGAGACCCAGTACTTC,CASSQQGAGETQYF
TRBD1,13,TRBV5-1,NA,TRBJ2-2,TGCGCCAGCAGCCCGGGACAGCACGGGGAGCTGTTTTTT,CASSPGQHGELFF
TRBD1,13,TRBV27,NA,TRBJ1-2,TGTGCCAGCACTCGGGACAGGAACTATGGCTACACCTTC,CASTRDRNYGYTF
TRBD2,15,TRBV9,NA,TRBJ2-1,TGTGCCAGCAGCGGGAGCGGGGGCCCCAACAATGAGCAGTTCTTC,CASSGSGGPNNEQFF
NA,12,TRBV5-1,few,TRBJ2-7,TGCGCCAGCAGCTTCAGGGCCTACGAGCAGTACTTC,CASSFRAYEQYF
NA,14,TRBV27,once,TRBJ2-6,TGTGCCAGCAGTTCGTCTACTGGGGCCAACGTCCTGACTTTC,CASSSSTGANVLTF
NA,13,TRBV27,NA,TRBJ2-3,TGTGCCAGCAGTTTATCTTCATCGGGTACGCAGTATTTT,CASSLSSSGTQYF
TRBD1,15,TRBV4-1,few,TRBJ1-2,TGCGCCAGCAGCCGCCTCGGGACAGAACGGAATGGCTACACCTTC,CASSRLGTERNGYTF
TRBD2,16,TRBV5-1,NA,TRBJ2-3,TGCGCCAGCAGCCCCGGACTAGCTCGAAGCACAGATACGCAGTATTTT,CASSPGLARSTDTQYF
NA,15,TRBV18,NA,TRBJ2-5,TGTGCCAGCTCACCCTCAGGGGGACTCCAAGAGACCCAGTACTTC,CASSPSGGLQETQYF
NA,14,TRBV19,NA,TRBJ1-1,TGTGCCAGTAGGCCCGGGGGACTGAACACTGAAGCTTTCTTT,CASRPGGLNTEAFF
NA,15,TRBV5-1,NA,TRBJ2-1,TGCGCCAGCAGCTCAGACTTGAATTCCTACAATGAGCAGTTCTTC,CASSSDLNSYNEQFF
NA,16,TRBV9,NA,TRBJ2-7,TGTGCCAGCAGGGATCCAGCCGGGAATGGTCCCTACGAGCAGTACTTC,CASRDPAGNGPYEQYF
NA,13,TRBV11-2,NA,TRBJ1-1,TGTGCCAGCAGCTTACCGTTAAACACTGAAGCTTTCTTT,CASSLPLNTEAFF
TRBD2,15,TRBV5-4,NA,TRBJ2-7,TGTGCCAGCAGCAAGGTGGGGGGGACCCCCTACGAGCAGTACTTC,CASSKVGGTPYEQYF
NA,13,TRBV30,NA,TRBJ2-1,TGTGCCTGGAGCGACAACTTAAGTCAATCCCAGTTCTTC,CAWSDNLSQSQFF
TRBD1,13,TRBV10-3,once,TRBJ2-1,TGTGCCATCACTAGGACAGGGAGCAATGAGCAGTTCTTC,CAITRTGSNEQFF
NA,14,TRBV9,NA,TRBJ2-7,TGTGCCAGCGCCGCCAGAGAGCGTGACTACGAGCAGTACTTC,CASAARERDYEQYF